This TCR beta chain was obtained from a study of T cell repertoires in cytomegalovirus infection. Study-level information: Public signatures in TCR beta pointed to CMV infection and matching HLA type.

Germline V CDR1 and CDR2: MNHEY, SVGEGT. The CDR3 has 18 amino acids. With V trimmed by 2 bases and J by 1 base, 7 bases remained unmatched. TCRdb processed the reads anew with MiXCR; each CDR3 protein has one entry. The table includes 200,000 or so distinct CDR3 sequences, over 25% detected once. Worth noting for this clonotype: The antigen remains unidentified.

General study findings and limits: There were HLA-C-restricted CMV-specific TCR beta clonotypes dominating the ex vivo response. Pooled public TCR beta family frequency picked out CMV carriers with the relevant HLA.

The V call is TRBV6-2 or TRBV6-3, the J call TRBJ2-4; TRBD2 agrees at 11 bases. The sequencing sample was made of PBMCs. This clonotype was obtained from a human donor in good health (CMV status not recorded). Some clones in this sample may be carry-over from other donors' samples. CDR3 DNA: TGTGCCAGCAGTTACGCACTAGCGGGGGATACGGCCAAAAACATTCAGTACTTC. Translating gives CASSYALAGDTAKNIQYF.